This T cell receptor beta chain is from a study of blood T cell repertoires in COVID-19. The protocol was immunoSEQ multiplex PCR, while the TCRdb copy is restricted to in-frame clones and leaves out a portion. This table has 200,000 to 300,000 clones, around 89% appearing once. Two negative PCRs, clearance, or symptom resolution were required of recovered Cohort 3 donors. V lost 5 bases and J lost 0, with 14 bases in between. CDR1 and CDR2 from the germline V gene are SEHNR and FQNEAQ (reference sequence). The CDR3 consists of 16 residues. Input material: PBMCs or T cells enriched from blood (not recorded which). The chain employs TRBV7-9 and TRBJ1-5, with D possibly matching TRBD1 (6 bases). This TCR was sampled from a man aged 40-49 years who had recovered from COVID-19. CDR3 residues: CASSDLRGPSNQPQHF. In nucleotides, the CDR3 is TGTGCCAGCAGCGATCTCAGGGGACCTAGCAATCAGCCCCAGCATTTT.